The clone carrying this TCR beta chain was counted at least ten times. The antigen remains undetermined. This sample is drawn from a study of CD8 T cells in ankylosing spondylitis. Study observations and caveats: Made up of 7 to 9 highly homologous variants, a TCR beta motif appeared characteristic of ankylosing spondylitis blood. In the blood and synovial fluid of reactive arthritis, some motif variants had been previously reported.

Using its own MiXCR run on the 5' RACE reads, TCRdb lists one record per CDR3 protein. The sample comprises a few hundred thousand distinct CDR3 sequences, 11% of which are singletons, and about 10% rests with the top ten. Sequenced input: blood, either unsorted or a sorted T cell fraction (not recorded which). The sequence was obtained from a female donor with ankylosing spondylitis or in good health (not recorded which).

CDR3 sequence (DNA): TGCGCCAGCAGCCCCGGACCACTCAATGAGCAGTTCTTC. Translation gives CASSPGPLNEQFF. J is TRBJ2-1 and V is TRBV5-1; D unclear. The CDR3 covers 13 residues. V shed 4 bases and J shed 6 bases, with 11 bases lying between them. Germline V gene data show CDR1 as SGHRS and CDR2 as YFSETQ. The full variable domain, rest sourced from reference TRBV5-1 and TRBJ2-1, is KAGVTQTPRYLIKTRGQQVTLSCSPISGHRSVSWYQQTPGQGLQFLFEYFSETQRNKGNFPGRFSGRQFSNSRSEMNVSTLELGDSALYLCASSPGPLNEQFFGPGTRLTVL.